This T cell receptor (beta chain) stems from a study of siplizumab effects on memory and regulatory T cells. With respect to this clone: Its matching antigen is unknown.

The germline V gene encodes CDR1 SGHNT and CDR2 YENEEA. The CDR3 is made up of 16 amino acids. J lost 3 bases, V lost 1 base, and 3 bases had no gene match. In each sample, 10^5 or so TCR templates were assayed. Generated by immunoSEQ multiplex PCR, the TCRdb table keeps only in-frame clones and is missing some. The table lists approximately 60,000 clones, 79% of them singletons, with about 0.42% in the top ten. Study-level results: Siplizumab cultures yielded proliferating Tregs whose suppressive function was not confirmed. Alloreactive sequences traceable to unstimulated CD4+ memory cells were significantly reduced by siplizumab.

V gene TRBV11-3 combines with J gene TRBJ2-3; TRBD2 matches 11 bases. The TCR comes from a human donor in good health. Material: memory CD4+ T cells sorted from blood. For the CDR3, the DNA is TGTGCCAGCAGCTTAGGGACTAGCGGGTGGACAGATACGCAGTATTTT. Translation: CASSLGTSGWTDTQYF.